The 29 T cell receptor beta chains given below trace back to one sample, sequenced in a study of shared clonotypes between healthy human individuals. Libraries were prepared by immunoSEQ multiplex PCR; TCRdb keeps only in-frame clonotypes and omits some of them. Of about 1.5 million clones listed, over 95% were seen once; the top ten hold 1.2%. The specimen sequenced was naive CD4+ T cells sorted from blood. The subset here: CD45RA+ positively selected. All receptors derive from a man aged 25-45 years in good health.

The genes are TRBV15 and TRBJ2-7; maybe TRBD2 (5 bases). V lost 5 bases and J 4 bases, leaving 21 bases between the germline ends. The CDR3 covers 16 residues. Germline V CDR1 and CDR2: LNHNV, YYDKDF (reference sequence). In nucleotides, the CDR3 is TGTGCCACCAGCGGGTCCCCCCTTGTAGGAGGTTACGAGCAGTACTTC. Translated: CATSGSPLVGGYEQYF.

The gene calls are TRBV25-1 and TRBJ2-7; tentative D call: TRBD1 (5 bases). The CDR3 totals 14 residues. Trimming took 6 bases from V and 1 from J, leaving 13 bases between them. The germline V gene has CDR1 MGHDK and CDR2 SYGVNS. The CDR3 region is CASSKETASYEQYF. CDR3 coding DNA: TGTGCCAGCAGCAAAGAGACAGCGTCCTACGAGCAGTACTTC.

V is TRBV9 and J is TRBJ2-2; weak D call: TRBD1 (5 bases). This CDR3 is 15 amino acids long. The ends were cut back, 5 bases at V and 0 bases at J, with 11 bases in the middle. In germline, CDR1 is SGDLS, CDR2 YYNGEE. CDR3 loop: CASRKGQSNTGELFF. For the CDR3, the DNA is TGTGCCAGCAGGAAGGGGCAGTCGAACACCGGGGAGCTGTTTTTT.

The rearrangement links TRBV12-5 to TRBJ2-5, with D possibly matching TRBD1 (6 bases). Per germline, CDR1 LGHNT and CDR2 FRNRAP. The CDR3 extends over 13 amino acids. V was pared by 5 bases and J by 4 bases, with 11 bases between. CDR3 amino acids: CASGPGTTETQYF. CDR3 nucleotide sequence: TGTGCTAGTGGTCCGGGGACAACAGAGACCCAGTACTTC.

The chain links TRBV2 to TRBJ2-1; 12 bases map to TRBD1. Germline V gene sequence: CDR1 SNHLY, CDR2 FYNNEI. The CDR3 has 14 residues. V was clipped by 8 bases and J by 7 bases; unmatched bases: 6. The CDR3 DNA reads TGTGCCAGCGGGGGACAGGGGGCTGAGAATGAGCAGTTCTTC. Amino acids: CASGGQGAENEQFF.

The rearrangement uses TRBV6-5 and TRBJ2-3, with unresolved D. Germline CDR1 and CDR2: MNHEY and SVGAGI. The CDR3 has 15 amino acids. The V end was cut by 4 bases, the J end by 0 bases, with 11 bases between. The CDR3 protein is CASSLSRPSTDTQYF. CDR3 coding DNA: TGTGCCAGCAGTTTGTCGAGGCCTAGCACAGATACGCAGTATTTT.

The V and J genes are TRBV5-3 and TRBJ2-7, with TRBD1 identical over 7 bases. TRBV5-3 counts as an open reading frame of uncertain function. After removal of 8 bases from V and 4 bases from J, the junction contained 6 bases not matched to a gene. The CDR3 is 12 residues long. CDR3 in amino acids: CASSPTGYEQYF. The CDR3 DNA reads TGTGCCAGCAGCCCGACAGGGTACGAGCAGTACTTC.

The V call is TRBV7-8, the J call TRBJ2-1; 9 bases align to TRBD1. The trim removed 5 bases at V and 6 bases at J, leaving 8 bases unmatched. The V gene's germline CDR1 is SGHVS and CDR2 FQNEAQ. This CDR3 has 15 amino acids. DNA for the CDR3: TGTGCCAGCAGCCCCCCGGGACAGGGTAGCAATGAGCAGTTCTTC. Translation gives CASSPPGQGSNEQFF.

The chain combines TRBV19 with TRBJ1-2; 8 bases agree with TRBD1. Trimming removed 7 bases from V and 0 bases from J; junction bases left unmatched: 10. CDR1 LNHDA and CDR2 SQIVND come from the germline V gene (reference sequence). This CDR3 spans 16 amino acids. The CDR3 sequence is CASTSPRTGTNYGYTF. The CDR3 DNA sequence: TGTGCCAGTACATCCCCGCGGACAGGGACTAACTATGGCTACACCTTC.

In this sample, this clone turned up once. The chain employs TRBV4-1 and TRBJ2-7; TRBD1 aligns across 7 bases. Germline CDR1 is MGHRA and CDR2 is YSYEKL. The length of the CDR3 is 15 residues. The ends lost 2 bases at V and 4 bases at J; junction bases unmatched: 8. In nucleotides, the CDR3 is TGCGCCAGCAGCCAACTACAGGGGTTTCAATACGAGCAGTACTTC. Its protein is CASSQLQGFQYEQYF.

About this clone: A junction boundary mismatches the germline segment, possibly from a read error. The chain is built from TRBV5-5 and TRBJ1-4, with 10 bases matching TRBD1. The V gene's germline CDR1 is SGHKS and CDR2 YYEKEE (reference sequence). The CDR3 is made up of 14 amino acids. The CDR3 loop reads CASSLALGDRGAHF. CDR3 in DNA: TGTGCCAGCAGCTTGGCCCTGGGGGACAGGGGCGCTCATTTT.

This sequence joins TRBV11-3 and TRBJ1-5, with 9 bases matching TRBD1. CDR1 SGHNT and CDR2 YENEEA come from the germline V gene. V trimming: 6 bases; J trimming: 0 bases; junction bases outside the gene matches: 15. CDR3 length equals 19 residues. The CDR3 loop reads CASSLPPRDRVYSNQPQHF. The CDR3 DNA reads TGTGCCAGCAGTTTACCACCTCGGGACAGGGTCTATAGCAATCAGCCCCAGCATTTT.

The chain combines TRBV7-9 with TRBJ1-4; D gene ambiguous. Per germline, CDR1 SEHNR and CDR2 FQNEAQ (reference sequence). Trimming took off 0 bases at V and 10 bases at J, with 18 bases between the two ends. The length of the CDR3 is 16 residues. DNA for the CDR3: TGTGCCAGCAGCTTAGCGCAGACGGCGGAAAGGGTAAAACTGTTTTTT. It specifies CASSLAQTAERVKLFF.

V is TRBV5-1 and J is TRBJ2-7, with 7 bases identical to TRBD1. V shed 4 bases and J 6 bases; nucleotides not matched to a gene: 4. Germline loops: CDR1 SGHRS, CDR2 YFSETQ. This CDR3 region has 12 residues. CDR3 bases: TGCGCCAGCAGCCGTGACAGGGTCGAGCAGTACTTC. Translation: CASSRDRVEQYF.

The rearrangement uses TRBV28 and TRBJ1-1, with a weak D call TRBD1 (5 bases). This CDR3 has 13 amino acids. Germline V CDR1 and CDR2: MDHEN, SYDVKM. The V and J ends lost 4 bases and 7 bases respectively, with 13 bases between them. CDR3 DNA sequence: TGTGCCAGCAGTTCCCCGACAGAGATTGAAGCTTTCTTT. It codes for CASSSPTEIEAFF.

This clone was detected once. The chain's CDR3 is CASSGLRVTYNEQFF. The CDR3 nucleotides read TGTGCCAGCTCGGGACTACGTGTCACCTACAATGAGCAGTTCTTC. The chain recombines TRBV11-2 with TRBJ2-1; 7 bases are a match to TRBD2. CDR1 and CDR2 (germline): SGHAT, FQNNGV. J lost 2 bases, V lost 8 bases, and 9 bases had no gene match. The CDR3 has 15 amino acids.

This clone was seen only once. J is TRBJ1-5 and V is TRBV30, with 8 bases aligning to TRBD1. V was clipped by 4 bases and J by 2 bases; unmatched bases: 4. The CDR3 contains 14 residues. Germline CDR1 is GTSNPN and CDR2 is SVGIG (reference sequence). The CDR3 nucleotides read TGTGCCTGGAATAGACAGGGGCGCAATCAGCCCCAGCATTTT. Protein: CAWNRQGRNQPQHF.

V gene TRBV12-2 combines with J gene TRBJ2-1; the table's D call, TRBD2, has no DNA check behind it. TRBV12-2 is noted as a pseudogene. The CDR3 is 17 amino acids. CDR3 in amino acids: CASRLATGLAVYNEQFF. The DNA for the CDR3 is TGTGCAAGTCGCTTAGCGACGGGACTAGCGGTATACAATGAGCAGTTCTTC.

The gene calls are TRBV4-1 and TRBJ1-5; D is perhaps TRBD1 (5 bases). The germline V gene has CDR1 MGHRA and CDR2 YSYEKL. The germline V and J ends were trimmed by 0 bases and 6 bases, with 9 bases remaining between them. The CDR3 is made up of 14 amino acids. Written as DNA, the CDR3 is TGCGCCAGCAGCCAAGATCGGGGGACTCAGCCCCAGCATTTT. Translating gives CASSQDRGTQPQHF.

The genes are TRBV11-3 and TRBJ2-7; D not certain. The CDR3 length is 13 residues. Trimming took 6 bases from V and 3 from J, leaving 12 bases between them. Germline CDR1 reads SGHNT; CDR2 reads YENEEA. The CDR3 sequence is CASSYSPGYEQYF. The CDR3 coding sequence is TGTGCCAGCAGTTACTCCCCGGGCTACGAGCAGTACTTC.

This chain joins TRBV25-1 and TRBJ1-3, with TRBD1 matching over 9 bases. Germline CDR1 is MGHDK and CDR2 is SYGVNS. V was pared by 3 bases and J by 2 bases, with 2 bases of the junction left unmatched. The CDR3 has 15 amino acids. CDR3 DNA: TGTGCCAGCAGTGACCGACAGGGGGCTGGAAACACCATATATTTT. It yields the protein CASSDRQGAGNTIYF.

This sequence joins TRBV5-1 and TRBJ2-5; D gene unclear. The V end lost 5 bases, the J end lost 2 bases, and 10 bases lay between the germline ends. The germline CDR1 and CDR2 sequences are SGHRS and YFSETQ. The CDR3 sequence is 13 residues long. The CDR3: CASSLPLQETQYF. The DNA for the CDR3 is TGCGCCAGCAGTCTCCCGCTACAAGAGACCCAGTACTTC.

This sequence joins TRBV10-1 and TRBJ2-2, with D possibly being TRBD1 or TRBD2 (5 bases each). The germline gives CDR1 WNHNN, CDR2 SYGVQD (reference sequence). V lost 2 bases to trimming and J lost 9 bases, with 10 bases between them. The length of the CDR3 is 13 residues. CDR3 DNA sequence: TGCGCCAGCAGTGAGGGGGCGGGTCGGGAGCTGTTTTTT. It is translated as CASSEGAGRELFF.

This chain joins TRBV2 and TRBJ2-7; TRBD2 might be the D (5 bases). This CDR3 has 16 residues. The germline gives CDR1 SNHLY, CDR2 FYNNEI. The ends were cut back, 1 base at V and 6 bases at J, with 19 bases in the middle. The CDR3 sequence: CASSEELGSLGSEQYF. The CDR3 nucleotides are TGTGCCAGCAGTGAAGAGCTAGGGAGCTTGGGTTCCGAGCAGTACTTC. Full variable domain (rest looked up from reference TRBV2 and TRBJ2-7): EPEVTQTPSHQVTQMGQEVILRCVPISNHLYFYWYRQILGQKVEFLVSFYNNEISEKSEIFDDQFSVERPDGSNFTLKIRSTKLEDSAMYFCASSEELGSLGSEQYFGPGTRLTVT.

J is TRBJ2-1 and V is TRBV4-1; D remains ambiguous. The CDR3 length is 15 residues. CDR1 and CDR2 from the germline V gene are MGHRA and YSYEKL. Between the trimmed V and J ends, which lost 3 bases and 6 bases, there was a span of 15 bases. The CDR3 sequence is CASSHLEGRLNEQFF. The CDR3 region has the DNA TGCGCCAGCAGCCACTTAGAAGGACGCCTCAATGAGCAGTTCTTC.

The rearrangement uses TRBV19 and TRBJ1-5; D ambiguous. Trimming cost V 1 base and J 2 bases, with 18 bases left between them. Germline CDR1 LNHDA, CDR2 SQIVND (reference sequence). The CDR3 length is 18 residues. CDR3 region: CASSIASTLLDGNQPQHF. CDR3 bases: TGTGCCAGTAGTATAGCGTCAACCCTCCTCGATGGCAATCAGCCCCAGCATTTT.

The chain employs TRBV7-8 and TRBJ2-3; perhaps TRBD2 as D (6 bases). V lost 1 base to trimming and J lost 10 bases, with 18 bases between them. The germline V gene encodes CDR1 SGHVS and CDR2 FQNEAQ. The CDR3 loop spans 15 amino acids. CDR3 sequence: CASSLVLAARVAQYF. DNA of the CDR3: TGTGCCAGCAGCTTAGTTTTAGCGGCAAGGGTAGCGCAGTATTTT.

CDR3 loop: CASSFDKNTEAFF. The DNA for the CDR3 is TGTGCCAGCAGCTTTGACAAGAACACTGAAGCTTTCTTT. V gene TRBV11-3 combines with J gene TRBJ1-1, with D unclear. Trimming took off 3 bases at V and 1 base at J, with 6 bases between the two ends. This CDR3 has 13 residues. Germline assignment: CDR1 SGHNT and CDR2 YENEEA.

In its sample, this clone was seen a few times. This chain joins TRBV28 and TRBJ2-1; D ambiguous. This CDR3 is built from 10 residues. Trimming removed 1 base at V and 8 bases at J, with 0 bases between. Germline CDR1 reads MDHEN; CDR2 reads SYDVKM. CDR3 coding DNA: TGTGCCAGCAGTTTATATGAGCAGTTCTTC. It is translated as CASSLYEQFF. The whole variable domain, remainder taken from reference TRBV28 and TRBJ2-1, is DVKVTQSSRYLVKRTGEKVFLECVQDMDHENMFWYRQDPGLGLRLIYFSYDVKMKEKGDIPEGYSVSREKKERFSLILESASTNQTSMYLCASSLYEQFFGPGTRLTVL.